One sample yielded the 9 T cell receptor beta chains listed below, sequenced in a study of cytomegalovirus exposure and HLA in healthy donors. The PCR made use of 60 Vbeta and 13 Jbeta primers. Profiled with immunoSEQ multiplex PCR; TCRdb holds only in-frame clones, not every one. Altogether some 79,000 clones are present, around 66% being singletons, with the ten largest covering 15%. Sequences were obtained from PBMCs. These receptors were collected from a woman aged 40 to 50 in good health and CMV-seropositive.

This clone was detected only a few times. The chain combines TRBV19 with TRBJ1-5; D call uncertain. The V gene lost 5 bases and the J gene lost 0 bases, with 17 bases spanning the gap. This CDR3 comprises 17 residues. Germline V gene data show CDR1 as LNHDA and CDR2 as SQIVND (reference sequence). The CDR3 loop is CASSLWEAYHSNQPQHF. CDR3 bases: TGTGCCAGTAGTCTCTGGGAGGCGTACCATAGCAATCAGCCCCAGCATTTT.

In its sample, this clone was seen a few times. The chain employs TRBV28 and TRBJ2-7, with a weak D call TRBD2 (5 bases). Germline V CDR1 and CDR2: MDHEN, SYDVKM. V was pared by 6 bases and J by 6 bases, with 18 bases between. The CDR3 is made up of 14 amino acids. DNA for the CDR3: TGTGCCAGCAGCCCCCCGTTCGGCAGCGGCGAGCAGTACTTC. Amino acid sequence: CASSPPFGSGEQYF.

This clone was detected a few times. The CDR3 spells CASSLGQKRMSTIRNGYTF. The DNA for the CDR3 is TGCGCCAGCAGCTTGGGCCAGAAGAGGATGTCTACTATTCGGAATGGCTACACCTTC. The chain recombines TRBV5-1 with TRBJ1-2; D call uncertain. CDR3 size: 19 residues. The V end was cut by 0 bases, the J end by 6 bases, with 27 bases between. Looked up from germline, CDR1 is SGHRS and CDR2 is YFSETQ.

The chain is built from TRBV7-2 and TRBJ2-5; 8 bases are shared with TRBD1. V lost 6 bases and J lost 4; bases outside the gene matches: 16. This CDR3 spans 17 amino acids. Germline values: CDR1 SGHTA, CDR2 FQGNSA. In DNA, the CDR3 is TGTGCCAGCAGAATTTCAAATATCGGGACAGGTATAGAGACCCAGTACTTC. Protein: CASRISNIGTGIETQYF.

This sequence joins TRBV4-3 and TRBJ2-5, with a tentative D call TRBD2 (5 bases). This CDR3 is built from 15 residues. Germline V gives CDR1 LGHNA, CDR2 YSLEER. The ends were cut back, 2 bases at V and 1 base at J, with 11 bases in the middle. CDR3 region: CASSQHPRGQETQYF. Written as DNA, the CDR3 is TGCGCCAGCAGCCAACACCCTCGGGGCCAAGAGACCCAGTACTTC.

This sequence joins TRBV4-1 and TRBJ2-7; 8 bases fit TRBD2. Germline lookup yields CDR1 MGHRA and CDR2 YSYEKL. This CDR3 has 17 amino acids. After removal of 4 bases from V and 5 bases from J, the junction contained 16 bases not matched to a gene. CDR3 coding DNA: TGCGCCAGCAGCCCTATAGCGGCGGGAGGATTGCCTAACGAGCAGTACTTC. Translation: CASSPIAAGGLPNEQYF.

The CDR3 nucleotides read TGTGCCACCAGCCGGGGGAGTGATGAGCAGTTCTTC. It translates to CATSRGSDEQFF. V is TRBV15 and J is TRBJ2-1; D is possibly TRBD2 (6 bases). The CDR3 is 12 residues long. With 5 bases removed from V and 8 bases from J, the gap between germline ends came to 10 bases. Germline V CDR1 and CDR2: LNHNV, YYDKDF (reference sequence).

This sequence joins TRBV9 and TRBJ2-5; TRBD2 matches at 9 bases. Germline trimming cut 3 bases from V and 2 bases from J; bases unmatched to any gene: 8. This CDR3 comprises 16 residues. Germline assignment: CDR1 SGDLS and CDR2 YYNGEE. The DNA of the CDR3 is TGTGCCAGCAGCGGGATTAGCGGGAGAGGACAAGAGACCCAGTACTTC. It yields the protein CASSGISGRGQETQYF.

The CDR3 DNA reads as TGTGCCAGCAGTAGCGGGGTTCAGAATGAGCAGTTCTTC. This sequence encodes CASSSGVQNEQFF. This chain joins TRBV28 and TRBJ2-1; 7 bases align to TRBD2. V lost 5 bases, J lost 7 bases, and 5 bases stayed unmatched. CDR1 and CDR2 from the germline V gene are MDHEN and SYDVKM. The CDR3 spans 13 residues.